This TCR beta chain was found in a study of neurological immune-mediated disorders. Using its own MiXCR run on the 5' RACE reads, TCRdb lists one record per CDR3 protein. The table shows under 80,000 distinct CDR3 sequences, with 4% to 5.5% occurring only once. CDR3 length: 13 residues. Germline CDR1 is SGHRS and CDR2 is YFSETQ. Trimming shortened V by 4 bases and J by 1 base, and 7 bases separated the two germline ends. This clonotype was counted at least ten times. The TCR was taken from a woman aged 45-65 years with multiple sclerosis. The material sequenced was PBMCs. This rearrangement joins TRBV5-1 to TRBJ2-3, with D hard to call. The DNA for the CDR3 is TGCGCCAGCAGCCTCAGCGGCACAGATACGCAGTATTTT. This gives the protein CASSLSGTDTQYF.